This T cell receptor (beta chain) came from a study of lymphopenia after photon versus proton radiotherapy. General study points: Oligoclonal CD8+ Temra expansion after nadir drove photon patients' diversity drop. Photon-treated patients lost naive T cells and TCR diversity; proton-treated stayed stable. Post-nadir TCR diversity decline inversely tracked overall survival among those who died. Better survival with proton therapy was suggested as possible, not demonstrated.

TCRdb keeps only in-frame clones here, not all; method: immunoSEQ multiplex PCR. This sample yields 60,000 or so clones, of which around 85% are seen a single time; more than 2% belongs to the top ten. CDR1 and CDR2 from the germline V gene are LNHDA and SQIVND (reference sequence). This CDR3 has 18 residues. The V gene end was trimmed by 3 bases and the J gene end by 0 bases; junction bases not matched to a gene: 12. On this clone: Its antigen is still unknown.

The receptor's source is a middle-aged man with gastric cancer. The specimen was peripheral blood, collected from a patient treated with photon-based radiotherapy. The rearrangement uses TRBV19 and TRBJ2-7; 9 nucleotides agree with TRBD1. This CDR3 reads CASSIGTGSKARSYEQYF. The DNA for the CDR3 is TGTGCCAGTAGTATCGGGACAGGGTCGAAGGCACGCTCCTACGAGCAGTACTTC.